The rows below give T cell receptor beta chains drawn from one sample of a study of T cell responses to AZD1222 COVID-19 vaccine. Sequencing used immunoSEQ multiplex PCR; TCRdb keeps in-frame clones, though not all of them. The table shows around 130,000 clones, with 88% occurring only once. The material was peripheral blood, obtained on day 0 of AZD1222 vaccination. The receptors here all came from an adult in good health. Both conserved end residues are part of each CDR3. The D gene is left open where the match is weak. Clone size is given for some rows only: seen once, a few or many times, or a class if the clone is expanded.

TRBV27	.	many	TRBJ1-1	CASRWTVYTEAFF	TGTGCCAGCAGGTGGACAGTGTACACTGAAGCTTTCTTT
TRBV7-9	.	.	TRBJ2-7	CASSPPRTDAYEQYF	TGTGCCAGCAGCCCACCCAGGACGGACGCCTACGAGCAGTACTTC
TRBV4-2	TRBD1	.	TRBJ2-4	CASSQEMGRQGRNIQYF	TGTGCCAGCAGCCAAGAAATGGGAAGACAGGGGAGAAACATTCAGTACTTC
TRBV6-5	.	.	TRBJ2-5	CASRPVETQYF	TGTGCCAGCAGGCCCGTGGAGACCCAGTACTTC
TRBV3-1/TRBV3-2	.	.	TRBJ2-7	CASSPSSYEQYF	TGTGCCAGCAGTCCTAGCTCCTACGAGCAGTACTTC
TRBV7-9	.	.	TRBJ1-5	CASSLGGGFHEPQHF	TGTGCCAGCAGCTTAGGAGGGGGGTTCCACGAGCCCCAGCATTTT
TRBV10-1	.	.	TRBJ2-7	CASSASPGVEQYF	TGCGCCAGCAGTGCCTCCCCGGGAGTCGAGCAGTACTTC
TRBV2	TRBD2	.	TRBJ2-3	CASMRLAGPTDTQYF	TGTGCCAGCATGCGGCTAGCGGGGCCCACAGATACGCAGTATTTT
TRBV6-6	TRBD1	.	TRBJ1-2	CASRRQGSNYGYTF	TGTGCCAGCAGAAGACAGGGATCCAACTATGGCTACACCTTC
TRBV9	.	.	TRBJ1-2	CASSVDLWAEGYTF	TGTGCCAGCAGCGTAGATCTTTGGGCAGAAGGCTACACCTTC
TRBV7-2	.	.	TRBJ2-7	CASSLASGGAFPYEQYF	TGTGCCAGCAGCTTAGCCTCCGGGGGCGCATTTCCCTACGAGCAGTACTTC
TRBV4-2	TRBD1	.	TRBJ1-3	CASSPTDGQGSGNTIYF	TGTGCCAGCAGCCCAACAGATGGACAGGGATCAGGCAACACCATATATTTT
TRBV5-4	TRBD1	few	TRBJ1-2	CASSGAGQGPGINYGYTF	TGTGCCAGCAGCGGTGCGGGACAGGGTCCCGGGATCAACTATGGCTACACCTTC
TRBV5-7	.	.	TRBJ1-2	CASSSLWTPRCYGYTF	TGTGCCAGCAGCTCGTTATGGACCCCTAGATGCTATGGCTACACCTTC
TRBV19	TRBD1	.	TRBJ2-7	CASSSRQGGMYEQYF	TGTGCCAGTAGTTCCCGACAGGGCGGTATGTACGAGCAGTACTTC
TRBV30	.	.	TRBJ1-5	CAWATGSLPQHF	TGTGCCTGGGCTACAGGGAGTCTGCCCCAGCATTTT
TRBV18	TRBD1	once	TRBJ2-2	CASSPRAGTGFTGELFF	TGTGCCAGCTCACCACGTGCCGGGACAGGGTTTACCGGGGAGCTGTTTTTT
TRBV10-2	.	few	TRBJ2-3	CASSVDWGVTDTQYF	TGCGCCAGCAGTGTGGACTGGGGCGTCACAGATACGCAGTATTTT
TRBV11-1	.	.	TRBJ2-4	CASSSSGGNLGSIQYF	TGTGCCAGCAGCTCCAGTGGCGGAAATTTGGGTTCTATACAGTACTTC
TRBV30	.	.	TRBJ1-1	CAWSEGTDTEAFF	TGTGCCTGGAGTGAAGGGACGGACACTGAAGCTTTCTTT
TRBV9	TRBD2	.	TRBJ2-1	CASSTRTSGYYEQFF	TGTGCCAGCAGCACCAGGACTAGCGGGTATTATGAGCAGTTCTTC
TRBV4-3	.	.	TRBJ2-5	CASSPLGGGTQYF	TGCGCCAGCAGCCCTTTAGGAGGTGGGACCCAGTACTTC
TRBV11-3	.	.	TRBJ1-1	CASSSLVGNTEAFF	TGTGCCAGCAGCTCCTTAGTAGGGAACACTGAAGCTTTCTTT
TRBV18	TRBD1	once	TRBJ1-4	CASSPEGATNEKLFF	TGTGCCAGCTCACCGGAGGGGGCGACTAATGAAAAACTGTTTTTT
TRBV7-9	.	.	TRBJ2-2	CASSPGTHRGELFF	TGTGCCAGCAGCCCTGGGACTCACCGCGGGGAGCTGTTTTTT
TRBV10-2	.	.	TRBJ1-2	CATSDSNYGYTF	TGCGCCACCTCAGACTCTAACTATGGCTACACCTTC
TRBV5-1	TRBD1	.	TRBJ1-2	CASSETGGLGYTF	TGCGCCAGCAGCGAGACAGGGGGCCTAGGCTACACCTTC
TRBV2	.	.	TRBJ2-3	CASSEAHAITDTQYF	TGTGCCAGCAGTGAAGCGCACGCAATAACAGATACGCAGTATTTT
TRBV19	TRBD1	.	TRBJ1-1	CASSIGQGGNTEAFF	TGTGCCAGTAGTATAGGGCAGGGGGGAAACACTGAAGCTTTCTTT
TRBV28	.	.	TRBJ1-3	CASSFGAFSGNTIYF	TGTGCCAGCAGTTTTGGAGCCTTCTCTGGAAACACCATATATTTT
TRBV12-3/TRBV12-4	.	.	TRBJ1-4	CASSLGEKLFF	TGTGCCAGCAGTTTAGGGGAAAAACTGTTTTTT
TRBV18	.	.	TRBJ1-1	CASSANEGGADTEAFF	TGTGCCAGCTCAGCCAATGAGGGGGGCGCGGACACTGAAGCTTTCTTT
TRBV7-2	.	.	TRBJ2-6	CASSLQGRSSGANVLTF	TGTGCCAGCAGCTTACAGGGAAGAAGCTCTGGGGCCAACGTCCTGACTTTC
TRBV6-1	.	.	TRBJ1-2	CASSEASGVSTF	TGTGCCAGCAGTGAAGCCTCCGGGGTATCCACCTTC
TRBV18	TRBD2	few	TRBJ2-4	CASSPKMREIENIQYF	TGTGCCAGCTCACCAAAAATGCGGGAGATCGAAAACATTCAGTACTTC
TRBV3-1/TRBV3-2	.	.	TRBJ2-6	CASSQGWSGANVLTF	TGTGCCAGCAGCCAAGGATGGTCTGGGGCCAACGTCCTGACTTTC
TRBV30	TRBD1	.	TRBJ2-5	CAWRGTGKETQYF	TGTGCCTGGAGGGGGACAGGAAAAGAGACCCAGTACTTC
TRBV28	TRBD2	.	TRBJ2-3	CASRRWMREVLSDTQYF	TGTGCCAGCAGAAGGTGGATGCGGGAGGTTTTATCAGATACGCAGTATTTT
TRBV7-8	.	.	TRBJ1-2	CASSPTATGYTF	TGTGCCAGCAGCCCGACCGCGACAGGCTACACCTTC
TRBV19	.	.	TRBJ2-7	CASSTRTLEEQYF	TGTGCCAGTAGTACTAGGACCTTGGAAGAGCAGTACTTC
TRBV30	.	once	TRBJ2-3	CAWSSRGTDTQYF	TGTGCCTGGAGTTCGAGGGGGACAGATACGCAGTATTTT
TRBV7-2	.	.	TRBJ2-5	CASSLEGPQETQYF	TGTGCCAGCAGCTTAGAGGGGCCGCAAGAGACCCAGTACTTC
TRBV19	.	once	TRBJ1-2	CASSIDNGRGNYGYTF	TGTGCCAGTAGTATAGACAACGGAAGGGGCAACTATGGCTACACCTTC
TRBV7-2	.	.	TRBJ1-1	CASSLRVTEAFF	TGTGCCAGCAGCTTAAGGGTAACTGAAGCTTTCTTT
TRBV5-5	TRBD2	.	TRBJ2-7	CASSSIAGEGYEQYF	TGTGCCAGCAGCTCGATAGCGGGAGAAGGATACGAGCAGTACTTC
TRBV19	.	.	TRBJ1-4	CASNNRYPTNEKLFF	TGTGCCAGTAATAACAGATACCCAACTAATGAAAAACTGTTTTTT
TRBV5-1	TRBD1	.	TRBJ1-2	CASSQGAGGYTF	TGCGCCAGCTCACAGGGGGCTGGTGGCTACACCTTC
TRBV28	TRBD2	.	TRBJ2-5	CASSFGLVWGTQYF	TGTGCCAGCAGTTTCGGACTAGTATGGGGGACCCAGTACTTC
TRBV30	.	.	TRBJ1-1	CAWGPRAHTEAFF	TGTGCCTGGGGGCCCAGGGCCCACACTGAAGCTTTCTTT
TRBV27	TRBD2	medium-sized	TRBJ2-2	CASSHPGRQGTGELFF	TGTGCCAGCAGTCACCCCGGGAGGCAAGGGACCGGGGAGCTGTTTTTT
TRBV7-9	TRBD2	.	TRBJ2-2	CASTVWGSGDTGELFF	TGTGCCAGCACCGTGTGGGGCAGCGGGGACACCGGGGAGCTGTTTTTT
TRBV30	.	.	TRBJ2-1	CAWTRRERWNNEQFF	TGTGCCTGGACCCGTAGGGAGCGTTGGAACAATGAGCAGTTCTTC
TRBV6-2/TRBV6-3	.	.	TRBJ1-2	CASSYPRANYGYTF	TGTGCCAGCAGTTACCCCAGGGCGAACTATGGCTACACCTTC